This entry features one T cell receptor beta chain sequence. The antigen is unknown. The sample is drawn from a study of beta chain features in type 1 diabetes. Study results and limitations: Across all four CD4+ subsets, people with type 1 diabetes showed modestly shorter TCRB CDR3s.

Losses at the gene ends were 5 bases for V and 3 bases for J; bases not matched to a gene: 13. Germline values: CDR1 KGHSH, CDR2 LQKENI. The CDR3 has 16 amino acids. Every isolated RNA sample was fully reverse transcribed, so sequencing captured expressed TCRB transcripts. Using immunoSEQ multiplex PCR, the repertoire was profiled, and TCRdb retains in-frame clones only, with some absent. The data hold a few hundred thousand clones, with roughly 12% observed a single time. Every donor provided one heparinised blood draw, which averaged about 120 mL. Sequenced input: naive CD4+ T cells from blood. The sequence derives from a woman between 18 and 30 years old with type 1 diabetes. This rearrangement joins TRBV18 to TRBJ2-7; 7 bases fit TRBD2. The CDR3 DNA follows: TGTGCCAGCTCAGACTTGGTAAGGGAGGGGCACTACGAGCAGTACTTC. This gives the protein CASSDLVREGHYEQYF. The entire variable domain, with the rest obtained from reference TRBV18 and TRBJ2-7, is as follows: NAGVMQNPRHLVRRRGQEARLRCSPMKGHSHVYWYRQLPEEGLKFMVYLQKENIIDESGMPKERFSAEFPKEGPSILRIQQVVRGDSAAYFCASSDLVREGHYEQYFGPGTRLTVT.